These 2 T cell receptor beta chains were sequenced from one sample in a study of human T cells and chemical hapten exposure. Time point indicated: pre-sensitization, week 0. Indicated treatment: therapeutic diphenylcyclopropenone sensitization with weekly scalp DPC. TCRdb re-analysed the RACE reads in MiXCR, keeping a single row per CDR3 protein. The table has some 300,000 distinct CDR3 sequences, about 5.4% seen once. This material consisted of whole blood, taken in connection with sensitization to the hapten diphenylcyclopropenone (DPC). These receptors were obtained from a woman between 18 and 30 years old with alopecia areata. Some clones in this sample may be carry-over from other donors' samples.

In its sample, this clonotype was seen many times. The rearrangement uses TRBV3-1 and TRBJ1-2, with D unresolved. Trimming left V 0 bases short and J 9 bases short, with 14 bases between. The CDR3 runs to 14 residues. The germline CDR1 and CDR2 sequences are LGHDT and YNNKEL (reference sequence). CDR3: CASSQDAVFISYTF. DNA for the CDR3: TGTGCCAGCAGCCAAGATGCAGTATTTATCAGCTACACCTTC.

The chain is built from TRBV7-2 and TRBJ2-2; 11 positions agree with TRBD1. J gave up 5 bases and V 2 bases, and 7 bases lay outside the gene matches. The length of the CDR3 is 17 residues. CDR1 and CDR2 from the germline V gene are SGHTA and FQGNSA. CDR3 region: CASSLFPGTGGTGELFF. The CDR3, as DNA: TGTGCCAGCAGCTTATTTCCCGGGACAGGGGGAACCGGGGAGCTGTTTTTT.